Given below is one TCR beta chain in context. The data stem from a study of blood T cell repertoires in COVID-19. Profiled with immunoSEQ multiplex PCR; TCRdb holds only in-frame clones, not every one. The sample has 250,000 or so clones; more than 65% are singletons. With V trimmed by 4 bases and J by 4 bases, 7 bases remained unmatched. This CDR3 comprises 16 residues. CDR1 and CDR2 (germline): SGHNT, YYREEE (reference sequence). The TCR comes from a man in his fifties or sixties who had recovered from COVID-19. The genes are TRBV5-4 and TRBJ2-2; TRBD2 aligns across 10 bases. Material: PBMCs or T cells enriched from blood (not recorded which). The CDR3 DNA follows: TGTGCCAGCAGCACGGGGACTAGCGCGGGCACCGGGGAGCTGTTTTTT. Translating gives CASSTGTSAGTGELFF.